The table lists the clone carrying this T cell receptor beta chain with a few counts. These data originate in a study of blood T cell repertoires in COVID-19. CDR3 size: 11 residues. The V gene lost 7 bases and the J gene lost 3 bases, with 7 bases spanning the gap. From germline, CDR1 is LNHDA and CDR2 SQIVND (reference sequence). The method was immunoSEQ multiplex PCR; TCRdb's version includes in-frame clones alone and lacks a portion of them. The table has tens of thousands of clones, 78% seen once. The TCR originated in a man between 60 and 75 years old with COVID-19, enrolled during active disease. Source material: peripheral blood. The chain uses TRBV19 and TRBJ2-7; D ambiguous. CDR3 loop: CASTNHYEQYF. The DNA of the CDR3 is TGTGCCAGTACTAACCACTACGAGCAGTACTTC. The full variable domain, in which reference TRBV19 and TRBJ2-7 provide the parts outside the CDR3, is DGGITQSPKYLFRKEGQNVTLSCEQNLNHDAMYWYRQDPGQGLRLIYYSQIVNDFQKGDIAEGYSVSREKKESFPLTVTSAQKNPTAFYLCASTNHYEQYFGPGTRLTVT.